This T cell receptor (beta chain) appears in the sequencing data of a study of OX40 agonist ivuxolimab in advanced cancers. Across the whole study: Ivuxolimab, an agonistic anti-OX40 (CD134) antibody, was given to patients. Intravenous ivuxolimab was administered to patients every 2 weeks at 0.01 to 10 mg/kg.

Study-level findings and limits: Among T cells, CD8+ cells averaged more expanded clones than CD4+ cells.

This clone was detected only once. Its cognate antigen is unknown. Assay used: immunoSEQ multiplex PCR; TCRdb lists only in-frame clones, some missing. Here the sample spans 50,000 to 75,000 clones, more than 85% being singletons. This clonotype was sampled from an adult with an advanced solid tumor such as melanoma, head and neck, liver or kidney cancer. Material: CD4+ or CD8+ T cells sorted from blood, obtained in a trial of the OX40 agonist ivuxolimab.

The CDR3 region has the DNA TGTGCCAGCAGCGTAGGTGTGGGCAGGGGGCAAGAGACCCAGTACTTC. This sequence encodes CASSVGVGRGQETQYF. The gene calls are TRBV9 and TRBJ2-5; 7 positions agree with TRBD1. J was trimmed by 2 bases and V by 0 bases; bases with no gene match: 7. Germline V gives CDR1 SGDLS, CDR2 YYNGEE. This CDR3 comprises 16 residues.